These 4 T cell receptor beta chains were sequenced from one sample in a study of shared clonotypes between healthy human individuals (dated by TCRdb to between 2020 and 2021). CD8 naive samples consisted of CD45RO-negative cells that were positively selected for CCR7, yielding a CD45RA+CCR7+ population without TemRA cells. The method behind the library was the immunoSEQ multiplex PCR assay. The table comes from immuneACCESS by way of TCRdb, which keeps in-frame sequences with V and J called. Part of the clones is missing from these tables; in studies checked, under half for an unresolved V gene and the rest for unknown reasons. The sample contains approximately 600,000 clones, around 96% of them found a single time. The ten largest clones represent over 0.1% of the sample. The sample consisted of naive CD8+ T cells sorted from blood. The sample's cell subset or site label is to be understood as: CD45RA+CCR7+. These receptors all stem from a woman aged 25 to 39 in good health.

The CDR3 DNA follows: TGTGCCAGCAGTTTTGCCAGAAACAATGAGCAGTTCTTC. It yields the protein CASSFARNNEQFF. This chain joins TRBV27 and TRBJ2-1; D not resolved. CDR1 is MNHEY, CDR2 SMNVEV, per germline (reference sequence). The V end was cut by 3 bases, the J end by 5 bases, with 8 bases between. The CDR3 covers 13 residues.

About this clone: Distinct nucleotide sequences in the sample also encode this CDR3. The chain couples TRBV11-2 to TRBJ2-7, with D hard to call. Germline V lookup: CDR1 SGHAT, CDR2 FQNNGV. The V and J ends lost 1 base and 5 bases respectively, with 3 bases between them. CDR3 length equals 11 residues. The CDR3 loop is CASSLVDEQYF. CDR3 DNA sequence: TGTGCCAGCAGCTTAGTTGACGAGCAGTACTTC.

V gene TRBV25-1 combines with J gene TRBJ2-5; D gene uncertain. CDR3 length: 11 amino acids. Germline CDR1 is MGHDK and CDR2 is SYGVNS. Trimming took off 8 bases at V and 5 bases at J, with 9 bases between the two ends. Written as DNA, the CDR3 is TGTGCCAGCCTCGGGCGGGAGACCCAGTACTTC. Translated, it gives CASLGRETQYF.

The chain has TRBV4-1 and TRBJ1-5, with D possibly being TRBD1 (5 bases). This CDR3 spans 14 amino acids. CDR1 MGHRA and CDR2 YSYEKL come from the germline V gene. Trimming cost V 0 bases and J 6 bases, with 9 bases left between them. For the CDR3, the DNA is TGCGCCAGCAGCCAAGATAGGGGCAGTCAGCCCCAGCATTTT. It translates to CASSQDRGSQPQHF.